This T cell receptor (beta chain) was recorded in a study of CD8 T cells in Susac syndrome. With V trimmed by 0 bases and J by 4 bases, 3 bases remained unmatched. The CDR3 spans 15 residues. Germline CDR1 is SGHVS and CDR2 is FQNEAQ. The multiple sclerosis controls consisted of treatment-naive patients with relapsing-remitting disease, either stable or active. The authors reverse transcribed roughly 0.5 to 1 ug RNA with random hexamers. TCRdb independently ran MiXCR on the immunoSEQ multiplex PCR reads; one entry per CDR3 protein. The table includes 250,000 to 300,000 distinct CDR3 sequences, 70% to 90% detected once.

The origin of this receptor is a human donor with multiple sclerosis. Material: CD8+ T cells from PBMCs. V usage is TRBV7-8 and J usage is TRBJ1-1; TRBD1 matches 9 bases. Written as DNA, the CDR3 is TGTGCCAGCAGCTTAGCGCGGGGACAGGGCACTGAAGCTTTCTTT. Encoded protein: CASSLARGQGTEAFF.